This TCR beta chain is drawn from a study of T-cell reconstitution after alpha-beta-depleted transplantation in children. The CDR3 runs 13 residues. The ends were cut back, 2 bases at V and 2 bases at J, with 3 bases in the middle. Germline V gives CDR1 MGHDK, CDR2 SYGVNS. About this clonotype: Its antigen is unidentified.

Overall study findings and caveats: From newly produced T cells came most of the T-cell counts and diversity one year after transplant. In some patients, recipient T cells and intrathymic progenitors surviving conditioning explained high day-60 diversity. Several hundred expanded graft clones reportedly gave rise to the alpha-beta T cells present about two months after transplant.

Preparation of the TCRbeta library was carried out with unique molecular identifiers. Each CDR3 protein gets one entry after TCRdb re-called the PCR reads with MiXCR. The sample records 280,000 or so distinct CDR3 sequences, under 14% being singletons. This clonotype originated in a male patient aged 2-9 years who had a stem cell transplant for chronic granulomatous disease, so the T cells may come from the graft donor. This chain connects TRBV25-1 to TRBJ2-2, with D unresolved. Sequencing was performed on peripheral blood, taken 180 days after TCRalphabeta/CD19-depleted stem cell transplant. The CDR3: CASSELNTGELFF. The CDR3 DNA follows: TGTGCCAGCAGTGAACTCAACACCGGGGAGCTGTTTTTT.